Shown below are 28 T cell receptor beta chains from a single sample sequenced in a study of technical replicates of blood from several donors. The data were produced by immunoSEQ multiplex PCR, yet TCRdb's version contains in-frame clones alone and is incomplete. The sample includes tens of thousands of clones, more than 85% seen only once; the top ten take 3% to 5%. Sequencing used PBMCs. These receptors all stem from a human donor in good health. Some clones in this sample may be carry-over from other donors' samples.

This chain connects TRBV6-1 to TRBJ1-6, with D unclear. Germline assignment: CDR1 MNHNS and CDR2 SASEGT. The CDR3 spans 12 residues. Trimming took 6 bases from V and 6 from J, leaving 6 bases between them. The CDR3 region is CASRRLNSPLHF. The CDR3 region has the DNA TGTGCCAGCAGGCGGCTTAATTCACCCCTCCACTTT.

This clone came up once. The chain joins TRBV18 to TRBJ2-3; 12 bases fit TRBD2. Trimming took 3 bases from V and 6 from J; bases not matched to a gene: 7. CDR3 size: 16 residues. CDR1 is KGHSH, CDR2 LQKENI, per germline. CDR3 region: CASSPSRLAGADTQYF. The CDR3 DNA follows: TGTGCCAGCTCACCCTCGAGACTAGCGGGAGCCGATACGCAGTATTTT.

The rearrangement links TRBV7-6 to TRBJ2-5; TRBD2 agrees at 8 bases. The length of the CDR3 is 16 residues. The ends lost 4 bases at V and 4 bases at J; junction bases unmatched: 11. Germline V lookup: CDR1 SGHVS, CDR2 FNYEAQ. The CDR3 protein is CASSSRGAPMGETQYF. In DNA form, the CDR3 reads TGTGCCAGCAGCTCGCGGGGGGCGCCTATGGGAGAGACCCAGTACTTC. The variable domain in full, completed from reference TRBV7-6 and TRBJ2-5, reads GAGVSQSPRYKVTKRGQDVALRCDPISGHVSLYWYRQALGQGPEFLTYFNYEAQQDKSGLPNDRFSAERPEGSISTLTIQRTEQRDSAMYRCASSSRGAPMGETQYFGPGTRLLVL.

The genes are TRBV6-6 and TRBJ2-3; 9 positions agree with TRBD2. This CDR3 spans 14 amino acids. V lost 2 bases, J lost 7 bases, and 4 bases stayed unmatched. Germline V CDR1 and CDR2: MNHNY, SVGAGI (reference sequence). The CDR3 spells CASSYEGLANTQYF. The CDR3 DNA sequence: TGTGCCAGCAGTTACGAAGGACTAGCGAATACGCAGTATTTT.

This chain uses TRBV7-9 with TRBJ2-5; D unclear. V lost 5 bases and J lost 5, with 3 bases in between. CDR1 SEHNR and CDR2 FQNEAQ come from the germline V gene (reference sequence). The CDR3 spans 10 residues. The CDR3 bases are TGTGCCAGCAGCCGGGAGACCCAGTACTTC. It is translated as CASSRETQYF.

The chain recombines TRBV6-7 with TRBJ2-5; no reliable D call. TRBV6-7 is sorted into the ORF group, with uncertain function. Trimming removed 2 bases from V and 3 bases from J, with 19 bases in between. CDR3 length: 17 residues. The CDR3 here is CASSYPISSGEKETQYF. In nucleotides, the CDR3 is TGTGCCAGCAGTTACCCCATCAGTTCGGGTGAAAAAGAGACCCAGTACTTC.

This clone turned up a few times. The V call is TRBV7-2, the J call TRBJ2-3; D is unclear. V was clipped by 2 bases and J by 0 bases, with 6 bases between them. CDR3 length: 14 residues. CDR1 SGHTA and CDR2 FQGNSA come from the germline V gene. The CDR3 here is CASSLRASTDTQYF. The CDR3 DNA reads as TGTGCCAGCAGCTTAAGAGCTAGCACAGATACGCAGTATTTT. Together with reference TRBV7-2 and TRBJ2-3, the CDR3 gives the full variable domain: GAGVSQSPSNKVTEKGKDVELRCDPISGHTALYWYRQSLGQGLEFLIYFQGNSAPDKSGLPSDRFSAERTGGSVSTLTIQRTQQEDSAVYLCASSLRASTDTQYFGPGTRLTVL.

CDR3 sequence (DNA): TGCGCCAGCAGCTTGGGACGGGCTAGCGGGAGTGGGACCCAGTACTTC. It specifies CASSLGRASGSGTQYF. The chain combines TRBV5-1 with TRBJ2-5, with TRBD2 matching over 10 bases. The germline gives CDR1 SGHRS, CDR2 YFSETQ. The V segment lost 0 bases and the J segment 7 bases; nucleotides outside the gene matches: 9. This CDR3 contains 16 residues. Complete variable domain (other parts from reference TRBV5-1 and TRBJ2-5): KAGVTQTPRYLIKTRGQQVTLSCSPISGHRSVSWYQQTPGQGLQFLFEYFSETQRNKGNFPGRFSGRQFSNSRSEMNVSTLELGDSALYLCASSLGRASGSGTQYFGPGTRLLVL.

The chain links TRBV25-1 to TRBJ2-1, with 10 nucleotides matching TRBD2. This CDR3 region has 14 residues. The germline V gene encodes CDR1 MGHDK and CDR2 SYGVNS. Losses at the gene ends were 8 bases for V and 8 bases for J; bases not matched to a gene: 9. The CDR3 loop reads CASRSSGRPDEQFF. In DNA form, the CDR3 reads TGTGCCAGCCGAAGTAGCGGGAGGCCCGATGAGCAGTTCTTC.

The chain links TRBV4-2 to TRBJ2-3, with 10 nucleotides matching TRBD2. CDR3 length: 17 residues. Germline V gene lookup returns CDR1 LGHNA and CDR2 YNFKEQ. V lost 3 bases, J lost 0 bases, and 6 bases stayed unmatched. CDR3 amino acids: CASSQPASGGSTDTQYF. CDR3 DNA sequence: TGTGCCAGCAGCCAGCCAGCTAGCGGGGGAAGCACAGATACGCAGTATTTT.

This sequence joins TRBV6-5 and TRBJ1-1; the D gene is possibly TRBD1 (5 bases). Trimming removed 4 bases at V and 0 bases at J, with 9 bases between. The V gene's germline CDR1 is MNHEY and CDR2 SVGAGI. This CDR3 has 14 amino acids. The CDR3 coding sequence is TGTGCCAGCAGTTTTCGACAGATGAACACTGAAGCTTTCTTT. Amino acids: CASSFRQMNTEAFF.

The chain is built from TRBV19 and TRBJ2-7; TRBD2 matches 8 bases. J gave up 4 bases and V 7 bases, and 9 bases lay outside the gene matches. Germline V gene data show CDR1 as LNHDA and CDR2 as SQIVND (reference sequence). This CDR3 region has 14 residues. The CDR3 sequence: CASKLQRGSYEQYF. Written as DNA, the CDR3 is TGTGCCAGTAAGCTCCAGCGGGGGAGTTACGAGCAGTACTTC.

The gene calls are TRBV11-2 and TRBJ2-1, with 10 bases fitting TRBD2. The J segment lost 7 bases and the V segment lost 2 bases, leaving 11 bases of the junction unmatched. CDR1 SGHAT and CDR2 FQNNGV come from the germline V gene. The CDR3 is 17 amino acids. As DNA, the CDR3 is TGTGCCAGCAGCTTAATTTTTTCTAGCGGGGGAGGAAATGAGCAGTTCTTC. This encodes CASSLIFSSGGGNEQFF.

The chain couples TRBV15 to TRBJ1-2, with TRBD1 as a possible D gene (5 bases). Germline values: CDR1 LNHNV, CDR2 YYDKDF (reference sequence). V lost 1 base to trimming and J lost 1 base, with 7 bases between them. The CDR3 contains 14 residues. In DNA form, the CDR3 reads TGTGCCACCAGCAGAGGGGGCATTAACTATGGCTACACCTTC. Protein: CATSRGGINYGYTF. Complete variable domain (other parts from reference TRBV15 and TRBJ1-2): DAMVIQNPRYQVTQFGKPVTLSCSQTLNHNVMYWYQQKSSQAPKLLFHYYDKDFNNEADTPDNFQSRRPNTSFCFLDIRSPGLGDTAMYLCATSRGGINYGYTFGSGTRLTVV.

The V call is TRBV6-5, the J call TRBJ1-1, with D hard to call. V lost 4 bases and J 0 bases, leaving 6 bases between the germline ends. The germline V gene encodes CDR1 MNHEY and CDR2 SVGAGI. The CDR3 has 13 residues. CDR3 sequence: CASSFSLNTEAFF. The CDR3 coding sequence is TGTGCCAGCAGTTTCAGTTTGAACACTGAAGCTTTCTTT.

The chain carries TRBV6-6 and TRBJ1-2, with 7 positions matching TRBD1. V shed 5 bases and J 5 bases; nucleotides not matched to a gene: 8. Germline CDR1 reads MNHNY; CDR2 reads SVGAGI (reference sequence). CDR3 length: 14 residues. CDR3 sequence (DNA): TGTGCCAGCAGTGATGCCGGGACAGCGTATGGCTACACCTTC. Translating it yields CASSDAGTAYGYTF.

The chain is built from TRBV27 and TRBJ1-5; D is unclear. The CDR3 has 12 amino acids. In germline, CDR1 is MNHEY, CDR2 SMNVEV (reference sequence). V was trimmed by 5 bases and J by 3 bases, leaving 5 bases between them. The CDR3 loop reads CASSPYNQPQHF. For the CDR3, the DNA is TGTGCCAGCAGTCCTTACAATCAGCCCCAGCATTTT.

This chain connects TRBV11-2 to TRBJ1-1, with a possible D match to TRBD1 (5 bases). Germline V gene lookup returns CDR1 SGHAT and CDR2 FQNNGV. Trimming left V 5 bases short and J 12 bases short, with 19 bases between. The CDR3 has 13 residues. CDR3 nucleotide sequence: TGTGCCAGCAGCCCAGCGGCGGGACTTGGGACTTTCTTT. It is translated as CASSPAAGLGTFF.

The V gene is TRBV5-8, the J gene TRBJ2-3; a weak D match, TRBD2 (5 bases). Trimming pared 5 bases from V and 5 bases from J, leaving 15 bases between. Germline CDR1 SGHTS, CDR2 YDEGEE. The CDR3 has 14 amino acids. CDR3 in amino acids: CASRRSGIGDTQYF. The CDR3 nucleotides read TGTGCCAGCAGACGGTCGGGGATTGGAGATACGCAGTATTTT. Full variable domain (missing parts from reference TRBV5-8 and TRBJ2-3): EAGVTQSPTHLIKTRGQQATLRCSPISGHTSVYWYQQALGLGLQFLLWYDEGEERNRGNFPPRFSGRQFPNYSSELNVNALELEDSALYLCASRRSGIGDTQYFGPGTRLTVL.

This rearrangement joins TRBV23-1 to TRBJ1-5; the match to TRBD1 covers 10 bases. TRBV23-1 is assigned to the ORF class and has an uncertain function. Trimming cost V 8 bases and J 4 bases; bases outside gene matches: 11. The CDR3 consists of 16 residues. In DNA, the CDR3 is TGCGCCAGCGGTAATTCCGGGACAGGGGTGAATCAGCCCCAGCATTTT. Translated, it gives CASGNSGTGVNQPQHF.

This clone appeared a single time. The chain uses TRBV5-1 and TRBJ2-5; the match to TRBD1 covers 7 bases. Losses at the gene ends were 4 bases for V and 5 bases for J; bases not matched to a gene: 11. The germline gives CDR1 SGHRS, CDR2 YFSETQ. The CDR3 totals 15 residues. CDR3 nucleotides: TGCGCCAGCAGCCAAGCGACAGGGCTGGTGGAGACCCAGTACTTC. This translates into CASSQATGLVETQYF.

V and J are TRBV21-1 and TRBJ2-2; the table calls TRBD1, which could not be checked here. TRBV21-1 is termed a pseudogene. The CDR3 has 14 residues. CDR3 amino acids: CASRGTGVTGELFF. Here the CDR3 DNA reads TGTGCCAGCAGAGGGACAGGGGTAACCGGGGAGCTGTTTTTT.

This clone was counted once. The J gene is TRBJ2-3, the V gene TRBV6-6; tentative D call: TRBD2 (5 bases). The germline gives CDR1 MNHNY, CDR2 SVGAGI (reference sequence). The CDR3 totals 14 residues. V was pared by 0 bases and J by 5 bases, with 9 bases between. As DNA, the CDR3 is TGTGCCAGCAGTTACTCCCTAGCTGGAGATACGCAGTATTTT. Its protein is CASSYSLAGDTQYF.

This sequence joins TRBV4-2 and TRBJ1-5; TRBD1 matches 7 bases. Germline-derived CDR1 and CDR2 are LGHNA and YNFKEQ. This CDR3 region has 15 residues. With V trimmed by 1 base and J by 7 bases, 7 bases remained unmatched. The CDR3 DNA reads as TGTGCCAGCAGCCAAGCTCACAGGGGATGGCAGCCCCAGCATTTT. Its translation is CASSQAHRGWQPQHF.

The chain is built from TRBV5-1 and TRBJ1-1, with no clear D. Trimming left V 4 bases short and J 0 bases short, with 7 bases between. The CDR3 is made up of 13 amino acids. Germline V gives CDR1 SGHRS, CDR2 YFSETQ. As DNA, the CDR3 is TGCGCCAGCAGCCGGTCATTGAACACTGAAGCTTTCTTT. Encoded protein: CASSRSLNTEAFF.

The CDR3 is CASSPPLIQRGETQYF. Here the CDR3 DNA reads TGTGCCAGCTCACCCCCTCTTATCCAGCGTGGGGAGACCCAGTACTTC. The chain couples TRBV18 to TRBJ2-5; unclear D gene. The V end lost 3 bases, the J end lost 5 bases, and 19 bases lay between the germline ends. Germline V lookup: CDR1 KGHSH, CDR2 LQKENI. The CDR3 runs to 16 residues.

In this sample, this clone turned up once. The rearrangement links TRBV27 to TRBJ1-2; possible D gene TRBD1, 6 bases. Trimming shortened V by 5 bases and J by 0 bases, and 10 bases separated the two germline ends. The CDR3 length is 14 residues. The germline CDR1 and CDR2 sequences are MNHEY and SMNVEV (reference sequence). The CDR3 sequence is CASSPGQSNYGYTF. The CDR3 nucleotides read TGTGCCAGCAGTCCTGGACAGTCTAACTATGGCTACACCTTC.

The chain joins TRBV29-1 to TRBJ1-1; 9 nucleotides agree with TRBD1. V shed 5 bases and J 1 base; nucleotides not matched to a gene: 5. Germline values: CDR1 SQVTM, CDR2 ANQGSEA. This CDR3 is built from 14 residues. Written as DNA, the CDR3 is TGCAGCGTTTGGGACAGGGTATCGAACACTGAAGCTTTCTTT. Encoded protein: CSVWDRVSNTEAFF.